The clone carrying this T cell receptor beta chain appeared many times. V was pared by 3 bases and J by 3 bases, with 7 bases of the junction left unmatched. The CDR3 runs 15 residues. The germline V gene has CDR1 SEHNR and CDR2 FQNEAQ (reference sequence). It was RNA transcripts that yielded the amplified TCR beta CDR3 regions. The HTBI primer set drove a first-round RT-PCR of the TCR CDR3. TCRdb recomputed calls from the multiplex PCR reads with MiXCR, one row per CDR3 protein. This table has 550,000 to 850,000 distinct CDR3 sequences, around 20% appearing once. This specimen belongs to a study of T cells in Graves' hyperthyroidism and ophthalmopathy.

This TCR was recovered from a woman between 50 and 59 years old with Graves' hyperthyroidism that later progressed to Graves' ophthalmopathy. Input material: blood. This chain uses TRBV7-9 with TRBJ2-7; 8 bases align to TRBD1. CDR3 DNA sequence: TGTGCCAGCAGCTTCAGCGGACAGGGTAACTACGAGCAGTACTTC. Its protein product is CASSFSGQGNYEQYF.